The 3 T cell receptor beta chains below all came from one sample that was sequenced in a study of regulatory T cells in long-lasting Graves disease. Construction of the TCR beta libraries employed iRepertoire HTBI primers in conjunction with Arm-PCR of CDR3 regions. TCRdb itself ran the multiplex PCR reads through MiXCR, one entry per CDR3 protein. The sample carries more than 300,000 distinct CDR3 sequences, more than 20% recorded once. This sample's time point: persistent/refractory GD, antithyroid drugs over 5 years with positive TRAb. PBMC RNA was the source of the TCR library. This specimen was peripheral blood mononuclear cells (PBMCs), taken when the disease was refractory, from a patient treated with antithyroid drugs. The receptors were sampled from a middle-aged woman with Graves disease.

This clonotype was counted at least ten times. The chain joins TRBV28 to TRBJ2-7; 13 bases align to TRBD2. The CDR3 is made up of 18 amino acids. Germline V gene sequence: CDR1 MDHEN, CDR2 SYDVKM. V lost 5 bases, J lost 0 bases, and 10 bases stayed unmatched. The CDR3 bases are TGTGCCAGCAGTCGGGGACTAGCGGGAAGGTACCCCTCCTACGAGCAGTACTTC. Amino acids: CASSRGLAGRYPSYEQYF.

This clonotype was found a few times. V and J are TRBV30 and TRBJ2-7; TRBD1 matches 10 bases. V shed 4 bases and J 5 bases; nucleotides not matched to a gene: 5. The germline V gene has CDR1 GTSNPN and CDR2 SVGIG (reference sequence). This CDR3 region has 13 residues. The CDR3 bases are TGTGCCTGGACCCGGACAGGGGGTGACGAGCAGTACTTC. Its protein is CAWTRTGGDEQYF.

V usage is TRBV28 and J usage is TRBJ2-4; 14 bases map to TRBD2. The V gene end was trimmed by 8 bases and the J gene end by 0 bases; junction bases not matched to a gene: 12. The CDR3 has 19 amino acids. Germline CDR1 MDHEN, CDR2 SYDVKM. The CDR3 coding sequence is TGTGCCAGCGGACCGGGGGGACTAGCGGGAGCAGGAGCCAAAAACATTCAGTACTTC. This gives the protein CASGPGGLAGAGAKNIQYF.